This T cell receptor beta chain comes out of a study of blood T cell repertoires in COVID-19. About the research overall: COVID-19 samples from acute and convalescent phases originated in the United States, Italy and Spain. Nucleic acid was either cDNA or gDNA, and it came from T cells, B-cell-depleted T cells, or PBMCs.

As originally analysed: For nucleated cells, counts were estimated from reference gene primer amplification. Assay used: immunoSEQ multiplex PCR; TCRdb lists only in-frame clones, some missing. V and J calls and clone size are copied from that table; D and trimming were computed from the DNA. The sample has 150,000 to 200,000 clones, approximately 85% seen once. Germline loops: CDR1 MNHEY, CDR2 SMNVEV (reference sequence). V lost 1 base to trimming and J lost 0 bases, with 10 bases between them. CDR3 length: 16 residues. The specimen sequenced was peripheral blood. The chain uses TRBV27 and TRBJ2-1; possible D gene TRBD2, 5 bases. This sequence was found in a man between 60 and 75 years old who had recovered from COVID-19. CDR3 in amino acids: CASSLWEPTSYNEQFF. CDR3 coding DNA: TGTGCCAGCAGTTTATGGGAGCCCACCTCCTACAATGAGCAGTTCTTC.